The rows below give T cell receptor beta chains drawn from one sample of a study of blood T cell repertoires in COVID-19. Profiled with immunoSEQ multiplex PCR; TCRdb holds only in-frame clones, not every one. The sample holds some 170,000 clones, roughly 84% seen once. The sequenced sample was peripheral blood. The receptors were sampled from a woman aged 40-49 years with COVID-19, enrolled during active disease. Both conserved end residues are part of each CDR3. The D gene is left open where the match is weak. A row's size may be missing; if present it is once, few, many or a size class.

NA	TRBD2	TRBJ2-1	TRBV12-5	TGTGCTAGTGGCCCACCGACGGGACTAGGTGTCCATGAGCAGTTCTTC	CASGPPTGLGVHEQFF
once	NA	TRBJ2-4	TRBV7-9	TGTGCCAGCAGCTTAGTCAGTAGCGGCAAAAACATTCAGTACTTC	CASSLVSSGKNIQYF
NA	NA	TRBJ2-6	TRBV28	TGTGCCAGCAGTTGGGCAGGGGCTTATGGGGCCAACGTCCTGACTTTC	CASSWAGAYGANVLTF
NA	TRBD1	TRBJ1-1	TRBV3-1/TRBV3-2	TGTGCCAGCAGCCAAGCAGGGACAGGGAACACTGAAGCTTTCTTT	CASSQAGTGNTEAFF
NA	TRBD1	TRBJ2-2	TRBV12-5	TGTGCTAGTGGTTTCCACAGGGGGCAGCTCACCGGGGAGCTGTTTTTT	CASGFHRGQLTGELFF
NA	TRBD2	TRBJ2-3	TRBV6-4	TGTGCCAGCAGTGAATTAGCGGGAGACGTCGGTACGCAGTATTTT	CASSELAGDVGTQYF
NA	TRBD2	TRBJ2-3	TRBV7-3	TGTGCCAGCAGCCCCAGCAGCGGGAGAATAGATACGCAGTATTTT	CASSPSSGRIDTQYF
NA	TRBD1	TRBJ2-1	TRBV5-4	TGTGCCAGCAGGGATAGACAGGGGGTGGAGTACAATGAGCAGTTCTTC	CASRDRQGVEYNEQFF
NA	TRBD1	TRBJ1-5	TRBV19	TGTGCCAGTAACACAGGGGGCCTCTCTCAGCCCCAGCATTTT	CASNTGGLSQPQHF
NA	NA	TRBJ1-5	TRBV28	TGTGCCAGCAGTTCAGACACATACGTTGATCAGCCCCAGCATTTT	CASSSDTYVDQPQHF
NA	NA	TRBJ2-7	TRBV4-1	TGCGCCAGCAGCCAAGTACTAGGGTTGCAGTACTTC	CASSQVLGLQYF
NA	TRBD1	TRBJ1-1	TRBV19	TGTGCCAGTAGTATACAGGGGGCGCAAACTGAAGCTTTCTTT	CASSIQGAQTEAFF
NA	NA	TRBJ2-1	TRBV7-8	TGTGCCAGCAGCTTAGCCCACAGGGAGAGGCAGTTCTTC	CASSLAHRERQFF
NA	NA	TRBJ2-1	TRBV18	TGTGCCAGCTCACCCCGTCTAGCCTACTCCTACAATGAGCAGTTCTTC	CASSPRLAYSYNEQFF
NA	NA	TRBJ2-7	TRBV19	TGTGCCAGTAGTATAGGAGCAGGGGTTATCTCCTACGAGCAGTACTTC	CASSIGAGVISYEQYF
NA	NA	TRBJ2-1	TRBV24-1	TGTGCCACCAGTGATTTAACGGGACACGGCTATGAGCAGTTCTTC	CATSDLTGHGYEQFF
few	TRBD1	TRBJ1-2	TRBV19	TGTGCCAGTAGTATTACCGGGACAGGAGGTCAGGACTATGGCTACACCTTC	CASSITGTGGQDYGYTF
NA	NA	TRBJ1-2	TRBV28	TGTGCCAGCAGTTTGGGGCAGGGAGGATATGGCTACACCTTC	CASSLGQGGYGYTF
NA	NA	TRBJ2-5	TRBV24-1	TGTGCCACCAGTGATTCCACCGGGTACCAAGAGACCCAGTACTTC	CATSDSTGYQETQYF
NA	NA	TRBJ2-1	TRBV7-2	TGTGCCAGCAGCCTGAAAATGAGTGAGCAGTTCTTC	CASSLKMSEQFF
NA	TRBD1	TRBJ1-1	TRBV7-9	TGTGCCAGCAGCTTGGACAGGGCTGAAGCTTTCTTT	CASSLDRAEAFF
NA	NA	TRBJ1-6	TRBV11-2	TGTGCCAGCAGCTCTCGGACAACCCTCCACTTT	CASSSRTTLHF
NA	TRBD2	TRBJ2-7	TRBV6-6	TGTGCCAGCAGTCTAGCGGGAGACGCCTACGAGCAGTACTTC	CASSLAGDAYEQYF
NA	NA	TRBJ1-1	TRBV27	TGTGCCAGCAGCCCGGACAGCTATGAAGCTTTCTTT	CASSPDSYEAFF
NA	NA	TRBJ1-2	TRBV19	TGTGCCAGTAGACAGGGCTATGGCTACACCTTC	CASRQGYGYTF
NA	NA	TRBJ2-3	TRBV28	TGTGCCAGCAGTTTGCAGGGGATGAAAGATACGCAGTATTTT	CASSLQGMKDTQYF
NA	TRBD1	TRBJ1-2	TRBV3-1/TRBV3-2	TGTGCCAGCAGCCGCCGGACAGGGAACTATGGCTACACCTTC	CASSRRTGNYGYTF
few	NA	TRBJ1-2	TRBV5-1	TGCGCCAGCAGCTCTGGACTGACTCCGGGTAGATATGGCTACACCTTC	CASSSGLTPGRYGYTF
few	NA	TRBJ2-5	TRBV5-1	TGCGCCAGCAGCTTCCAGGGGAGAGAGACCCAGTACTTC	CASSFQGRETQYF
NA	TRBD1	TRBJ2-7	TRBV6-5	TGTGCCAGCACCAAAAGACAGGGAGCCTACGAGCAGTACTTC	CASTKRQGAYEQYF
NA	TRBD1	TRBJ2-7	TRBV11-2	TGTGCCAGCAGCTTAGAGGGTCTATCAGACAGGGCCTACGAGCAGTACTTC	CASSLEGLSDRAYEQYF
NA	NA	TRBJ2-2	TRBV6-6	TGTGCCAGCAGTTACAGTCAGTTAGAGCTGTTTTTT	CASSYSQLELFF
NA	NA	TRBJ2-5	TRBV7-2	TGTGCCAGCAGCTTAGGGGGGGGCGTTTTAGGAGAGACCCAGTACTTC	CASSLGGGVLGETQYF
NA	NA	TRBJ1-6	TRBV4-1	TGCGCCAGCAGCCAACAGGACATTGGGGTTCGGTCCTATAATTCACCCCTCCACTTT	CASSQQDIGVRSYNSPLHF
NA	NA	TRBJ2-1	TRBV19	TGTGCCAGTAGCTCGGATGAGCAGTTCTTC	CASSSDEQFF
NA	NA	TRBJ2-7	TRBV5-1	TGCGCCAGCAGCTCCCGGGGAAACTACGAGCAGTACTTC	CASSSRGNYEQYF
NA	TRBD1	TRBJ2-7	TRBV9	TGTGCCAGCAGCGTAGACAGGGGGTACGAGCAGTACTTC	CASSVDRGYEQYF
NA	NA	TRBJ1-2	TRBV12-3/TRBV12-4	TGTGCCAGCAGAACGGACTGGGGCTACACCTTC	CASRTDWGYTF
NA	TRBD2	TRBJ2-1	TRBV4-1	TGCGCCAGCAGCCAAGCTACGACTAGCGGGAGCAATGAGCAGTTCTTC	CASSQATTSGSNEQFF
NA	NA	TRBJ2-7	TRBV28	TGTGCCAGCAGCCTCTCCTCCTACGAGCAGTACTTC	CASSLSSYEQYF
NA	NA	TRBJ2-7	TRBV28	TGTGCCAGCAGTACGATTTTCCCAGGGTGGGGACAGTACTTC	CASSTIFPGWGQYF
NA	TRBD1	TRBJ1-6	TRBV18	TGTGCCAGCTCACCACAGGGACAGGGAAATTCACCCCTCCACTTT	CASSPQGQGNSPLHF
NA	TRBD1	TRBJ2-2	TRBV5-4	TGTGCCAGCAGCTCGGGACAGGGGCGATCTTTTGGCGGGGAGCTGTTTTTT	CASSSGQGRSFGGELFF
NA	NA	TRBJ1-2	TRBV18	TGTGCCAGCTCACCTCTTCCAACAGGCTACACCTTC	CASSPLPTGYTF
few	TRBD1	TRBJ1-6	TRBV6-5	TGTGCCAGCAGTCCCTGGACAGGGAAGAGTTCACCCCTCCACTTT	CASSPWTGKSSPLHF
NA	NA	TRBJ1-4	TRBV5-4	TGTGCCAGCAGCTTGGGGACAGATGGTAATGAAAAACTGTTTTTT	CASSLGTDGNEKLFF
NA	TRBD1	TRBJ1-2	TRBV28	TGTGCCAGCAGCCAAAGACAGGGGTGGAGATATGGCTACACCTTC	CASSQRQGWRYGYTF
once	NA	TRBJ2-1	TRBV7-2	TGTGCCAGCAGCTTAAATAGCGGATACACCTACAATGAGCAGTTCTTC	CASSLNSGYTYNEQFF
NA	NA	TRBJ1-1	TRBV10-3	TGTGCCATCGGGGAACAGGCTAGGAACACTGAAGCTTTCTTT	CAIGEQARNTEAFF
NA	NA	TRBJ2-7	TRBV9	TGTGCCAGCAGCGTCTCTGACGGGACACAAACCTACGAGCAGTACTTC	CASSVSDGTQTYEQYF
NA	NA	TRBJ1-5	TRBV18	TGTGCCAGCTCACTAGGCAGGGATCAGCCCCAGCATTTT	CASSLGRDQPQHF